These T cell receptor beta chains were read from a single sample in a study of T cell responses to AZD1222 COVID-19 vaccine. Sequencing used immunoSEQ multiplex PCR; TCRdb keeps in-frame clones, though not all of them. Of 84,000 or so clones in the sample, just over 85% were seen once. This specimen consisted of peripheral blood, obtained on day 0 of AZD1222 vaccination. These receptors came from an adult in good health. The CDR3 runs from the conserved cysteine through the conserved F or W. D genes are given only for firm matches. Expanded clones get a size class; other rows say once, few or many, or leave the size out.

TGTGCCAGCAGCTTAGACGGGGACTCCTACAATGAGCAGTTCTTC	CASSLDGDSYNEQFF	NA	once	TRBV7-3	TRBJ2-1
TGTGCCAGCAGCGTAGGTTGGGACAGGGGGCTCGGCTACACCTTC	CASSVGWDRGLGYTF	TRBD1	NA	TRBV9	TRBJ1-2
TGTGCCAGCAGCTTGGGGGGACTAGCAGTTGGCCGTGGAGAGACCCAGTACTTC	CASSLGGLAVGRGETQYF	TRBD2	once	TRBV5-4	TRBJ2-5
TGTGCCAGCAGCGTAGAAAGGGACAGGGGTGAGGAGACCCAGTACTTC	CASSVERDRGEETQYF	TRBD1	NA	TRBV9	TRBJ2-5
TGTGCCAGCAATTCTGGGGGTAAACCCGGGGAGCTGTTTTTT	CASNSGGKPGELFF	NA	NA	TRBV9	TRBJ2-2
TGTGCCAGCAGCTCTCGGACTAGCGGGACGACTAGCACAGATACGCAGTATTTT	CASSSRTSGTTSTDTQYF	TRBD2	NA	TRBV11-2	TRBJ2-3
TGTGCCAGCAGTTCAGGCACTGAAGCTTTCTTT	CASSSGTEAFF	NA	few	TRBV6-5	TRBJ1-1
TGTGCCATCAGTGATTCGACACTACAAGAGACCCAGTACTTC	CAISDSTLQETQYF	NA	NA	TRBV10-3	TRBJ2-5
TGTGCCAGCACGGACCCGGGGGCCAAAAACATTCAGTACTTC	CASTDPGAKNIQYF	NA	NA	TRBV2	TRBJ2-4
TGCGCCAGCAGTCAGGGGACAGACTACTATGGCTACACCTTC	CASSQGTDYYGYTF	TRBD1	NA	TRBV10-2	TRBJ1-2
TGTGCCAGCAGCTTAGGTCGGGGGGTAAAGCGCTATGAGCAGTTCTTC	CASSLGRGVKRYEQFF	TRBD2	NA	TRBV7-2	TRBJ2-1
TGTGCCAGCAGCTTAGGCACCGGACTCAGACTCTACGAGCAGTACTTC	CASSLGTGLRLYEQYF	NA	once	TRBV7-9	TRBJ2-7
TGTGCCAGCAGCCCGACTAGCGGGAACACCTACAATGAGCAGTTCTTC	CASSPTSGNTYNEQFF	TRBD2	NA	TRBV5-4	TRBJ2-1
TGTGCCAGCAGCCAAGACAGCTCTAGCGGATCCTACGAGCAGTACTTC	CASSQDSSSGSYEQYF	TRBD2	NA	TRBV3-1/TRBV3-2	TRBJ2-7
TGTGCCAGCAGCCAAGGAACAGGGGGCAGCTCCTACGAGCAGTACTTC	CASSQGTGGSSYEQYF	TRBD1	few	TRBV3-1/TRBV3-2	TRBJ2-7
TGTGCCAGCAGCCCGCGTCAGGGCTCTGGGGCCAACGTCCTGACTTTC	CASSPRQGSGANVLTF	NA	few	TRBV11-2	TRBJ2-6
TGTGCCAGCAGTTTGAGCGGGATCGGCACAGATACGCAGTATTTT	CASSLSGIGTDTQYF	TRBD2	NA	TRBV28	TRBJ2-3
TGTGCCACGGGGGGTTGGGGTACCGGGGAGCTGTTTTTT	CATGGWGTGELFF	TRBD2	NA	TRBV28	TRBJ2-2
TGTGCCAGCAGCCCGGCCGGTGGCTACACCTTC	CASSPAGGYTF	NA	NA	TRBV28	TRBJ1-2
TGTGCCTGGAGTAGTGGGACAGGGTATAGCTACGAGCAGTACTTC	CAWSSGTGYSYEQYF	TRBD1	NA	TRBV30	TRBJ2-7
TGTGCCAGCAGCCCCTTGGGAGTGCGCTCCAATGAGCAGTTCTTC	CASSPLGVRSNEQFF	NA	NA	TRBV7-9	TRBJ2-1
TGTGCCCCCAATGTGGGAGGGGACAATGAGCAGTTCTTC	CAPNVGGDNEQFF	TRBD2	NA	TRBV19	TRBJ2-1
TGTGCCAGCAGTGCCTACAGGGGGGCAACTAATGAAAAACTGTTTTTT	CASSAYRGATNEKLFF	TRBD1	NA	TRBV6-1	TRBJ1-4
TGTGCCAGCAGTTTATGGAAGGGGAAAGGGTATGGCTACACCTTC	CASSLWKGKGYGYTF	NA	NA	TRBV27	TRBJ1-2
TGTGCCAGCAGCTTTACTAGCGGGAGTATCAACGAGCAGTACTTC	CASSFTSGSINEQYF	TRBD2	NA	TRBV7-6	TRBJ2-7
TGTGCCAGCCAAACAACTCCTGACTATAATTCACCCCTCCACTTT	CASQTTPDYNSPLHF	NA	NA	TRBV28	TRBJ1-6
TGTGCCAGCAGCGGACAGTTGGGAAACACTGAAGCTTTCTTT	CASSGQLGNTEAFF	NA	NA	TRBV5-4	TRBJ1-1
TGTGCCAGTAGTATATACACAGGGGCGACAGATACGCAGTATTTT	CASSIYTGATDTQYF	TRBD1	once	TRBV19	TRBJ2-3
TGTGCCAGCAGTTTATGGGAGGGAGAGGTGTACGAGCAGTACTTC	CASSLWEGEVYEQYF	NA	NA	TRBV28	TRBJ2-7
TGTGCCAGCAGCTTAACCAGACTAGCGGGAGGGCCTACAGATACGCAGTATTTT	CASSLTRLAGGPTDTQYF	TRBD2	NA	TRBV7-3	TRBJ2-3
TGTGCCAGCAGCTCCCAGGGAGGTTACGAGCAGTACTTC	CASSSQGGYEQYF	NA	NA	TRBV9	TRBJ2-7
TGTGCCAGCAGCCCATTCGCCCATGAGCAGTTCTTC	CASSPFAHEQFF	NA	NA	TRBV7-9	TRBJ2-1
TGTGCCAGCAGCTTATCGGGCGCTGAAGCTTTCTTT	CASSLSGAEAFF	NA	NA	TRBV7-9	TRBJ1-1
TGTGCCAGCAGAGCCCCCGCGGGGCGCGATGAAAAACTGTTTTTT	CASRAPAGRDEKLFF	NA	few	TRBV7-9	TRBJ1-4
TGTGCCAGCAGCTTAGAAACATCTAGTTACACCTTC	CASSLETSSYTF	NA	NA	TRBV11-2	TRBJ1-2
TGTGCCAGCAGTTTGACAGGGGCCCACACTGAAGCTTTCTTT	CASSLTGAHTEAFF	TRBD1	once	TRBV28	TRBJ1-1
TGTGCCAGCGCGCCGGACTCCTACGAGCAGTACTTC	CASAPDSYEQYF	NA	once	TRBV28	TRBJ2-7
TGTGCCATCAGTGAGCGAGGGGGCATCACTGAAGCTTTCTTT	CAISERGGITEAFF	TRBD1	NA	TRBV10-3	TRBJ1-1
TGTGCCAGCAGTTTCGGCCATCCGCCCCTCCACTTT	CASSFGHPPLHF	NA	NA	TRBV12-3/TRBV12-4	TRBJ1-6
TGCAGCGTCCGACTAGCGGGCTACGAGCAGTACTTC	CSVRLAGYEQYF	TRBD2	NA	TRBV29-1	TRBJ2-7
TGCAGTGCTAGTCAGGGATCTAATAGCAATCAGCCCCAGCATTTT	CSASQGSNSNQPQHF	NA	NA	TRBV20-1	TRBJ1-5
TGTGCCAGCTCTGGGCAGGGGGCGAAGGAGACCCAGTACTTC	CASSGQGAKETQYF	TRBD1	NA	TRBV18	TRBJ2-5
TGTGCCAGCAGCCTCCTAGCGGGAGGCCTATACAATGAGCAGTTCTTC	CASSLLAGGLYNEQFF	TRBD2	NA	TRBV3-1/TRBV3-2	TRBJ2-1
TGTGCCATCAGTACCGGGAACTCTGGAAACACCATATATTTT	CAISTGNSGNTIYF	NA	NA	TRBV10-3	TRBJ1-3
TGTGCCAGCAGTTTATTACCGGACGGGAGCGGTGGCTACACCTTC	CASSLLPDGSGGYTF	NA	NA	TRBV28	TRBJ1-2